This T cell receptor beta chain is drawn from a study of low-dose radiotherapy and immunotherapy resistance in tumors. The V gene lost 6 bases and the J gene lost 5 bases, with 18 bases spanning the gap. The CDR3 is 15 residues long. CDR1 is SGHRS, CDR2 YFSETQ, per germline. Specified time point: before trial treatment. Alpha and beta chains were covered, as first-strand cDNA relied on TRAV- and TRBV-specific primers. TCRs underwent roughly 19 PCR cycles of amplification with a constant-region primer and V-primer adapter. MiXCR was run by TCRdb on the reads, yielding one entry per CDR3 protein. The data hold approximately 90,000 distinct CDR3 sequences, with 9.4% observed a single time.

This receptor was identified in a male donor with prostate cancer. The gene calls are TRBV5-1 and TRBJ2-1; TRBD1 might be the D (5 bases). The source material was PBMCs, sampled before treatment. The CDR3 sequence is CASNQDTVGDNEQFF. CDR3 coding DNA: TGCGCCAGCAACCAGGACACCGTGGGCGACAATGAGCAGTTCTTC.